These T cell receptor beta chains were read from a single sample in a study of blood T cell repertoires in COVID-19. Produced via immunoSEQ multiplex PCR; TCRdb's table is partial and in-frame only. The table has fewer than 150,000 clones, around 73% seen once. Sequenced input: peripheral blood. The receptors stem from a man aged 60 to 75 who had recovered from COVID-19. Both conserved end residues are part of each CDR3. The D gene is left open where the match is weak. Only part of the rows carry a size: once, few, many, or a class if the clone is expanded.

CDR3nt	CDR3aa	j_gene	v_gene	d_gene	abundance
TGTGCCACCAGTCTAGACCCCGGCTCCTATGGCTACACCTTC	CATSLDPGSYGYTF	TRBJ1-2	TRBV15	-	few
TGTGCCAGCAGTAGATCGCGCTCTGGAAACACCATATATTTT	CASSRSRSGNTIYF	TRBJ1-3	TRBV28	-	-
TGTGCCAGTCGGCGGGGGGGCCATAACTATGGCTACACCTTC	CASRRGGHNYGYTF	TRBJ1-2	TRBV6-5	-	-
TGCGCCAGCAGCCGGACAGGGCGCACAGATACGCAGTATTTT	CASSRTGRTDTQYF	TRBJ2-3	TRBV5-1	TRBD1	-
TGTGCCAGCAGTGAACAGGGGGGTCAGCCCCAGCATTTT	CASSEQGGQPQHF	TRBJ1-5	TRBV6-1	TRBD1	-
TGTGCCAGCAGGGGACCGGGACAGCGATTCGGGAGTCGAGAGACCCAGTACTTC	CASRGPGQRFGSRETQYF	TRBJ2-5	TRBV28	-	-
TGTGCCAGCAGCTACTACCCCCAGGGGGGCGGCTATGGCTACACCTTC	CASSYYPQGGGYGYTF	TRBJ1-2	TRBV7-8	TRBD1	-
TGTGCCAGTAGTATATTCCAGGGGTCTCTTCGGGATTCACCCCTCCACTTT	CASSIFQGSLRDSPLHF	TRBJ1-6	TRBV19	-	-
TGTGCCTGGAGTCCACCGACTAGGACAGGGAGGGCTTTCTTT	CAWSPPTRTGRAFF	TRBJ1-1	TRBV30	TRBD1	once
TGTGCCAGCAGTCGACAGGGAGAAGAGACCCAGTACTTC	CASSRQGEETQYF	TRBJ2-5	TRBV6-2/TRBV6-3	TRBD1	-
TGTGCCAGCAGCCCCCGGGGTGGACTTTTCTCCTACGAGCAGTACTTC	CASSPRGGLFSYEQYF	TRBJ2-7	TRBV13	-	-
TGTGCCAGCAGTTTACAACAGGCCACTGAAGCTTTCTTT	CASSLQQATEAFF	TRBJ1-1	TRBV12-3/TRBV12-4	-	-
TGCGCCAGCAGCCAGACAGGGGGCGCGATCGCTGAAGCTTTCTTT	CASSQTGGAIAEAFF	TRBJ1-1	TRBV4-3	TRBD1	-
TGTGCCAGCTCACCATCGGCAGGGGTTTGGACTAGCGGGGGAGAAAGCACAGATACGCAGTATTTT	CASSPSAGVWTSGGESTDTQYF	TRBJ2-3	TRBV18	TRBD2	once
TGTGCCAGCAGCTTAATTCCAGAGGGCACTGAAGCTTTCTTT	CASSLIPEGTEAFF	TRBJ1-1	TRBV5-8	-	-
TGTGCCAGCAGTTACGAAGCCGGGTCTGGAGGTGAAGCTTTCTTT	CASSYEAGSGGEAFF	TRBJ1-1	TRBV6-6	-	-
TGTGCCAGCAGCCTCGACAGGGTAGCCAATCAGCCCCAGCATTTT	CASSLDRVANQPQHF	TRBJ1-5	TRBV7-2	TRBD1	-
TGCGCCAGCAGCTCGTCGACAGGGGACTACGAGCAGTACTTC	CASSSSTGDYEQYF	TRBJ2-7	TRBV5-1	TRBD1	-
TGTGCCAGCAGCTCCACGGGCGCGGGGGGCACAGATACGCAGTATTTT	CASSSTGAGGTDTQYF	TRBJ2-3	TRBV7-3	TRBD2	few
TGCGCCAGCAGCGTCGGGGACAGGGCTCAAGAGACCCAGTACTTC	CASSVGDRAQETQYF	TRBJ2-5	TRBV5-1	TRBD1	-
TGTGCCAGCAGTGCCCTAATAGCGGGAGGCTACGAGCAGTACTTC	CASSALIAGGYEQYF	TRBJ2-7	TRBV25-1	TRBD2	-
TGTGCCAGCAGCCCCCAGTACCAGAATGAAAAACTGTTTTTT	CASSPQYQNEKLFF	TRBJ1-4	TRBV9	-	-
TGTGCCAGCAGTTTATCGAGCGGGACAGGGGAAGGCTACACCTTC	CASSLSSGTGEGYTF	TRBJ1-2	TRBV27	TRBD1	few
TGTGCCAGCAGCGTATCGGGACAAATGAACACTGAAGCTTTCTTT	CASSVSGQMNTEAFF	TRBJ1-1	TRBV9	-	-
TGTGCCAGCTCACCGGGGCAGCCAACTAATGAAAAACTGTTTTTT	CASSPGQPTNEKLFF	TRBJ1-4	TRBV18	-	-
TGTGCCAGCAGTTACGGCCCCAGGACTAGTGCAGATACGCAGTATTTT	CASSYGPRTSADTQYF	TRBJ2-3	TRBV6-5	TRBD2	-
TGCGCCAGCAGCCAAGGCAGGGGAGGGGGAAATAGAGATGAAAAACTGTTTTTT	CASSQGRGGGNRDEKLFF	TRBJ1-4	TRBV4-1	-	-
TGTGCCAGCAGCCCTAGTGGGACAGGGGGCCCCTATGGCTACACCTTC	CASSPSGTGGPYGYTF	TRBJ1-2	TRBV9	TRBD1	few
TGTGCCAGCAGCCGGACAGGGATTAGTGAGCAGTTCTTC	CASSRTGISEQFF	TRBJ2-1	TRBV5-4	TRBD1	-
TGTGCCAGCAGCCCATCCGGGACAGGGAACACCGGGGAGCTGTTTTTT	CASSPSGTGNTGELFF	TRBJ2-2	TRBV3-1/TRBV3-2	TRBD1	-
TGTGCCAGCAGTTTAGAGTGGCGGGGGGGCGCGGATGAAAAACTGTTTTTT	CASSLEWRGGADEKLFF	TRBJ1-4	TRBV28	-	-
TGTGCCAGCAGCTCCCCAGCGGGAGACGGCACAGATACGCAGTATTTT	CASSSPAGDGTDTQYF	TRBJ2-3	TRBV11-2	TRBD2	-
TGTGCCAGCAGCCTTGGACAGGGCATAAGCTATGGCTACACCTTC	CASSLGQGISYGYTF	TRBJ1-2	TRBV5-4	TRBD1	-
TGTGCCAGTTCAACCCAGGGGTCAGGTACTGAAGCTTTCTTT	CASSTQGSGTEAFF	TRBJ1-1	TRBV19	-	-
TGCAGTGCTAGAGTATTGGATACGCAGTATTTT	CSARVLDTQYF	TRBJ2-3	TRBV20-1	-	-
TGTGCCAGCAGCTTAGGGGGCGGGGCAGCCTCAGATACGCAGTATTTT	CASSLGGGAASDTQYF	TRBJ2-3	TRBV7-9	-	-
TGTGCCAGCAGTTACCTCGGGGATGCTGGAAACACCATATATTTT	CASSYLGDAGNTIYF	TRBJ1-3	TRBV6-5	-	-
TGTGCCTGGAGTCGCCAGGTGGCTGAAGCTTTCTTT	CAWSRQVAEAFF	TRBJ1-1	TRBV30	-	few
TGTGCCAGCAGTTACCGCGGGGGGGCTAACTATGGCTACACCTTC	CASSYRGGANYGYTF	TRBJ1-2	TRBV6-6	-	once
TGTGCCATCGCCGACCAGGGGGCGAACACCGGGGAGCTGTTTTTT	CAIADQGANTGELFF	TRBJ2-2	TRBV19	TRBD1	-
TGTGCCAGCAAAAATAGATCAGGAGGACTCTATGGCTACACCTTC	CASKNRSGGLYGYTF	TRBJ1-2	TRBV28	-	-
TGTGCCAGCAGCCCTACACTACAGGGGGCGCGGCCCCAGCATTTT	CASSPTLQGARPQHF	TRBJ1-5	TRBV27	TRBD1	-
TGTGCCAGTAGTCGGACTAGCGGCCCAGATACGCAGTATTTT	CASSRTSGPDTQYF	TRBJ2-3	TRBV19	TRBD2	-
TGTGCCAGTACTCCCCAGGGGGCAGAGACCCAGTACTTC	CASTPQGAETQYF	TRBJ2-5	TRBV19	TRBD1	once
TGTGCCAGCAGCGTAGGAGGGGGCGACGAGCAGTACTTC	CASSVGGGDEQYF	TRBJ2-7	TRBV9	TRBD1	medium-sized
TGTGCCAGCAGCCACAGGGAATTTAGCAATCAGCCCCAGCATTTT	CASSHREFSNQPQHF	TRBJ1-5	TRBV27	-	-
TGTGCCAGCAGTAGGACAGGGGGCCGAGACGAGCAGTACTTC	CASSRTGGRDEQYF	TRBJ2-7	TRBV25-1	TRBD1	-
TGTGCCAGCTCACAGGACAGGGGGCAAGCAGGGCAGCCCCAGCATTTT	CASSQDRGQAGQPQHF	TRBJ1-5	TRBV18	TRBD1	-
TGCAGTGCTGGGGAGGATACGCAGTATTTT	CSAGEDTQYF	TRBJ2-3	TRBV20-1	-	-
TGCGCCAGCAGCCAAGATTCCCGGGGGTGGGAAGAGACCCAGTACTTC	CASSQDSRGWEETQYF	TRBJ2-5	TRBV4-3	-	-
TGTGCCAGTAGTATGGGAGACAGGGTCTATGGCTACACCTTC	CASSMGDRVYGYTF	TRBJ1-2	TRBV19	TRBD1	-
TGTGCCACCAGCAGAGGGGGGGACAGGTCCTACAATGAGCAGTTCTTC	CATSRGGDRSYNEQFF	TRBJ2-1	TRBV15	TRBD1	-
TGTGCCAGCTCCAGGGGGGCTAGTGAGCAGTTCTTC	CASSRGASEQFF	TRBJ2-1	TRBV6-5	-	-
TGTGCCAGCAGCTTATTCCAGGGTAGTGAAAAACTGTTTTTT	CASSLFQGSEKLFF	TRBJ1-4	TRBV7-2	-	once
TGTGCCAGCAGCTCTTATATTAGGGACAGCTCCTACGAGCAGTACTTC	CASSSYIRDSSYEQYF	TRBJ2-7	TRBV7-3	TRBD1	-